Below, 28 T cell receptor beta chains from the same sample are listed, as sequenced in a study of cytomegalovirus exposure and HLA in healthy donors (dated by TCRdb to about 2017). Receptors were amplified or captured by the immunoSEQ multiplex PCR assay. For the multiplex PCR, a mixture combining 60 forward primers for TCR Vbeta segments and 13 reverse primers for TCR Jbeta segments was used. Imported from immuneACCESS, the table was reduced by TCRdb to in-frame sequences with V and J called. These copies leave out some clones; in studies compared against another copy, an unresolved V gene accounts for under half, and the cause of the remainder is not known. The sample yields roughly 150,000 clones; roughly 73% were counted once. The leading ten clones occupy about 10% of the sample. What was sequenced was PBMCs. These receptors were collected from a man younger than 30 in good health and CMV-seropositive.

The rearrangement uses TRBV7-9 and TRBJ2-1, with D perhaps matching TRBD1 (6 bases). V shed 0 bases and J shed 10 bases, with 10 bases lying between them. CDR1 is SEHNR and CDR2 is FQNEAQ in the germline V gene (reference sequence). This CDR3 is 13 amino acids long. The CDR3 spells CASSLAQGTEQFF. In DNA form, the CDR3 reads TGTGCCAGCAGCTTAGCGCAGGGGACGGAGCAGTTCTTC.

The chain has TRBV30 and TRBJ1-3; tentatively, D is TRBD1 (5 bases). The V gene lost 4 bases and the J gene lost 0 bases, with 10 bases spanning the gap. Germline V gives CDR1 GTSNPN, CDR2 SVGIG (reference sequence). This CDR3 is 14 amino acids long. The CDR3 is CAWKEGISGNTIYF. CDR3 nucleotide sequence: TGTGCCTGGAAGGAGGGGATCTCTGGAAACACCATATATTTT.

The chain links TRBV7-9 to TRBJ1-1; weak D call: TRBD1 (5 bases). The CDR3 runs 17 residues. The germline V gene has CDR1 SEHNR and CDR2 FQNEAQ (reference sequence). With 3 bases removed from V and 1 base from J, the gap between germline ends came to 18 bases. The DNA for the CDR3 is TGTGCCAGCAGCTTCGGAACTCCGGGACTCAGGAACACTGAAGCTTTCTTT. Translating gives CASSFGTPGLRNTEAFF.

The CDR3: CASSPPVWSSYEQYF. Written as DNA, the CDR3 is TGTGCCAGCAGCCCCCCGGTTTGGAGCTCCTACGAGCAGTACTTC. The V gene is TRBV5-8, the J gene TRBJ2-7, with no clear D. CDR1 is SGHTS, CDR2 YDEGEE, per germline. The V end lost 4 bases, the J end lost 0 bases, and 14 bases lay between the germline ends. The CDR3 length is 15 residues.

With regard to this clone: Other nucleotide sequences in the sample specify the same CDR3. The CDR3 DNA reads TGCGCCAGCAGCCTACAAGAGACCCAGTACTTC. Translation gives CASSLQETQYF. This chain links TRBV5-1 with TRBJ2-5; D ambiguous. This CDR3 contains 11 residues. Germline V lookup: CDR1 SGHRS, CDR2 YFSETQ. V lost 4 bases to trimming and J lost 2 bases, with 3 bases between them.

The rearrangement joins TRBV28 to TRBJ1-2, with D maybe TRBD1 (6 bases). This CDR3 is built from 12 residues. Deletions cut 6 bases from V and 4 bases from J, with 9 bases between. Germline V gene sequence: CDR1 MDHEN, CDR2 SYDVKM. The CDR3: CASSGQPYGYTF. CDR3 nucleotides: TGTGCCAGCAGCGGACAGCCCTATGGCTACACCTTC.

This chain joins TRBV11-2 and TRBJ2-5; D possibly corresponds to TRBD1 (6 bases). The DNA end favors TRBJ2-7, so the J call may be wrong. CDR1 is SGHAT, CDR2 FQNNGV, per germline. The CDR3 contains 15 residues. In DNA form, the CDR3 reads TGTGCCAGCAGCCCGCGCTACCTGACAGGTTACGAGCAGTACTTC. It codes for CASSPRYLTGYEQYF.

CDR3 region: CSGDILGSSNTEAFF. CDR3 DNA: TGCAGCGGCGATATTCTCGGGAGCTCGAACACTGAAGCTTTCTTT. The chain joins TRBV29-1 to TRBJ1-1; D is undetermined. The CDR3 spans 15 residues. Germline CDR1 is SQVTM and CDR2 is ANQGSEA. V lost 7 bases, J lost 1 base, and 19 bases lay in between. Together with reference TRBV29-1 and TRBJ1-1, the CDR3 gives the full variable domain: SAVISQKPSRDICQRGTSLTIQCQVDSQVTMMFWYRQQPGQSLTLIATANQGSEATYESGFVIDKFPISRPNLTFSTLTVSNMSPEDSSIYLCSGDILGSSNTEAFFGQGTRLTVV.

This clone has just one count. The chain is built from TRBV2 and TRBJ1-2, with TRBD1 as a possible D gene (5 bases). Per the germline V gene, CDR1 is SNHLY and CDR2 is FYNNEI. Trimming took 4 bases from V and 8 from J, leaving 14 bases between them. This CDR3 contains 13 residues. CDR3: CASSANQGSGYTF. DNA for the CDR3: TGTGCCAGCAGTGCCAACCAGGGTAGCGGCTACACCTTC. The full variable domain, with the rest looked up from reference TRBV2 and TRBJ1-2, is EPEVTQTPSHQVTQMGQEVILRCVPISNHLYFYWYRQILGQKVEFLVSFYNNEISEKSEIFDDQFSVERPDGSNFTLKIRSTKLEDSAMYFCASSANQGSGYTFGSGTRLTVV.

The V gene is TRBV6-5, the J gene TRBJ1-1; maybe TRBD1 (5 bases). Germline values: CDR1 MNHEY, CDR2 SVGAGI. The CDR3 sequence is 13 residues long. Deletions cut 6 bases from V and 1 base from J, with 9 bases between. CDR3 loop: CASSGQQNTEAFF. Written as DNA, the CDR3 is TGTGCCAGCAGCGGACAACAGAACACTGAAGCTTTCTTT.

This clone has more than one count but fewer than ten. The CDR3 bases are TGTGCCAGCAGTTCCGCGGGGGGACCGGGAGGCTACACCTTC. The encoded protein is CASSSAGGPGGYTF. The rearrangement links TRBV27 to TRBJ1-2, with a weak D call TRBD1 (5 bases). Germline V CDR1 and CDR2: MNHEY, SMNVEV (reference sequence). The V and J ends lost 4 bases and 8 bases respectively, with 17 bases between them. The CDR3 covers 14 residues.

The chain recombines TRBV5-1 with TRBJ2-7; a possible D gene is TRBD1 (6 bases). CDR1 is SGHRS, CDR2 YFSETQ, per germline. The CDR3 consists of 16 residues. V lost 4 bases and J 4 bases, leaving 21 bases between the germline ends. CDR3 in DNA: TGCGCCAGCAGCGGCCGGGACAAGGGAGATTCTTACGAGCAGTACTTC. Its translation is CASSGRDKGDSYEQYF.

Only a few counts were recorded for this clone. The chain couples TRBV11-2 to TRBJ1-4, with D hard to call. Germline V CDR1 and CDR2: SGHAT, FQNNGV. Trimming shortened V by 4 bases and J by 8 bases, and 20 bases separated the two germline ends. CDR3 length: 16 amino acids. CDR3 in amino acids: CASSSSRGSLKEKLFF. For the CDR3, the DNA is TGTGCCAGCAGCTCCTCCCGTGGGAGCTTGAAGGAAAAACTGTTTTTT.

This clone appeared a few times. This chain uses TRBV9 with TRBJ1-1; TRBD1 might be the D (6 bases). CDR1 is SGDLS, CDR2 YYNGEE, per germline. This CDR3 region has 15 residues. V lost 0 bases, J lost 7 bases, and 16 bases lay in between. DNA of the CDR3: TGTGCCAGCAGCGTAGGGGGAGGGGGACTTGGTGAAGCTTTCTTT. This gives the protein CASSVGGGGLGEAFF.

This chain joins TRBV2 and TRBJ2-2; a possible D gene is TRBD2 (5 bases). Trimming took 7 bases from V and 0 from J, leaving 12 bases between them. Per germline, CDR1 SNHLY and CDR2 FYNNEI. CDR3 size: 15 residues. This CDR3 is CASTAGSANTGELFF. The CDR3 DNA sequence: TGTGCCAGCACTGCGGGCAGCGCGAACACCGGGGAGCTGTTTTTT.

The V call is TRBV11-2, the J call TRBJ2-7; the match to TRBD2 covers 12 bases. V gave up 3 bases and J gave up 5 bases; unmatched junction bases: 5. Per germline, CDR1 SGHAT and CDR2 FQNNGV. The CDR3 has 15 residues. The CDR3 region has the DNA TGTGCCAGCAGCTTTAGGACTAGCGGGACCGACGAGCAGTACTTC. Amino acids: CASSFRTSGTDEQYF.

CDR3 amino acids: CASSSLRGGSYEQYF. For the CDR3, the DNA is TGTGCCAGCAGTTCCCTCCGTGGCGGATCCTACGAGCAGTACTTC. The rearrangement joins TRBV27 to TRBJ2-7, with D uncertain. V was pared by 4 bases and J by 1 base, with 14 bases between. Germline V CDR1 and CDR2: MNHEY, SMNVEV (reference sequence). The CDR3 runs to 15 residues.

The chain has TRBV18 and TRBJ2-7; D possibly corresponds to TRBD2 (6 bases). Germline V gives CDR1 KGHSH, CDR2 LQKENI. The CDR3 runs to 15 residues. V lost 2 bases, J lost 0 bases, and 11 bases lay in between. In DNA, the CDR3 is TGTGCCAGCTCACCAATCAGCGGGCCCTCCTACGAGCAGTACTTC. As protein: CASSPISGPSYEQYF.

This clone was seen more than once but under ten times. Distinct nucleotide sequences in the sample also encode this CDR3. V gene TRBV5-4 combines with J gene TRBJ1-2; 11 positions match TRBD1. CDR1 and CDR2 from the germline V gene are SGHNT and YYREEE (reference sequence). V dropped 4 bases and J dropped 3; count of bases not matched to a gene: 8. The length of the CDR3 is 16 residues. The CDR3 nucleotides are TGTGCCAGCAGCATGGACAGGGGGCCAACTGACTATGGCTACACCTTC. It codes for CASSMDRGPTDYGYTF.

Here the CDR3 reads CASSSGLAGGETQYF. For the CDR3, the DNA is TGTGCCAGCAGCTCAGGACTAGCGGGAGGAGAGACCCAGTACTTC. The chain joins TRBV11-1 to TRBJ2-5; TRBD2 agrees at 14 bases. Per the germline V gene, CDR1 is SGHAT and CDR2 is FQDESV (reference sequence). Unmatched junction bases numbered 2, after V lost 4 bases and J lost 4 bases. This CDR3 comprises 15 residues.

The V gene is TRBV11-3, the J gene TRBJ2-1; D uncertain. The V end lost 2 bases, the J end lost 7 bases, and 12 bases lay between the germline ends. CDR1 SGHNT and CDR2 YENEEA come from the germline V gene. The CDR3 is 14 residues long. CDR3 region: CASSLSKIRNEQFF. The DNA of the CDR3 is TGTGCCAGCAGCTTATCCAAAATCAGGAATGAGCAGTTCTTC.

A few counts support this clone. V gene TRBV6-5 combines with J gene TRBJ1-2, with D possibly matching TRBD1 (6 bases). The CDR3 extends over 16 amino acids. Germline CDR1 and CDR2: MNHEY and SVGAGI. Trimming stripped 4 bases from V and 2 bases from J, with 17 bases between. CDR3: CASSSRQGGLNYGYTF. The DNA of the CDR3 is TGTGCCAGCAGTTCTCGCCAAGGGGGACTAAACTATGGCTACACCTTC.

This clone was counted a few times. This CDR3 is also generated by other DNA sequences in the sample. This chain joins TRBV15 and TRBJ2-1, with TRBD1 as a possible D gene (5 bases). Trimming pared 0 bases from V and 0 bases from J, leaving 6 bases between. The CDR3 has 15 residues. CDR1 and CDR2 from the germline V gene are LNHNV and YYDKDF (reference sequence). The CDR3 reads CATSRDRGSYNEQFF. CDR3 bases: TGTGCCACCAGCAGAGATAGGGGCTCCTACAATGAGCAGTTCTTC.

The chain carries TRBV29-1 and TRBJ2-3; D remains ambiguous. The CDR3 totals 13 residues. Germline loops: CDR1 SQVTM, CDR2 ANQGSEA. V lost 7 bases and J lost 2, with 13 bases in between. CDR3 nucleotide sequence: TGCAGCGCCGATGGGCCGTACACAGATACGCAGTATTTT. This gives the protein CSADGPYTDTQYF.

Note on this clone: The same CDR3 arises from other DNA sequences in this sample as well. This sequence joins TRBV2 and TRBJ2-2, with D possibly TRBD1 on 5 matching bases. This CDR3 region has 14 residues. V was clipped by 1 base and J by 5 bases, with 8 bases between them. Germline V CDR1 and CDR2: SNHLY, FYNNEI. The chain's CDR3 is CASSEGGGTGELFF. The CDR3, as DNA: TGTGCCAGCAGTGAAGGGGGCGGAACCGGGGAGCTGTTTTTT.

The chain has TRBV10-3 and TRBJ2-7, with a tentative D call TRBD2 (6 bases). The CDR3 runs to 10 residues. Trimming stripped 9 bases from V and 13 bases from J, with 16 bases between. CDR1 is ENHRY and CDR2 is SYGVKD in the germline V gene. The CDR3 reads CAMAGSAGYF. CDR3 sequence (DNA): TGTGCCATGGCCGGGTCCGCGGGATACTTC.

V gene TRBV7-9 combines with J gene TRBJ1-1; D is unresolved. Germline V gene lookup returns CDR1 SEHNR and CDR2 FQNEAQ (reference sequence). V lost 0 bases and J lost 5, with 10 bases in between. CDR3 size: 14 residues. The CDR3 loop reads CASSLASQWTEAFF. The CDR3 nucleotides read TGTGCCAGCAGCTTAGCTAGTCAATGGACTGAAGCTTTCTTT.

V usage is TRBV7-3 and J usage is TRBJ1-1, with 8 bases matching TRBD1. The V segment lost 4 bases and the J segment 3 bases; nucleotides outside the gene matches: 4. The CDR3 runs to 14 residues. Germline-derived CDR1 and CDR2 are SGHTA and FQGTGA. Here the CDR3 DNA reads TGTGCCAGCAGCTCCCAGGGGGCCGACACTGAAGCTTTCTTT. Translating it yields CASSSQGADTEAFF. Together with reference TRBV7-3 and TRBJ1-1, the CDR3 gives the full variable domain: GAGVSQTPSNKVTEKGKYVELRCDPISGHTALYWYRQSLGQGPEFLIYFQGTGAADDSGLPNDRFFAVRPEGSVSTLKIQRTERGDSAVYLCASSSQGADTEAFFGQGTRLTVV.